A single sample is the source of the 24 T cell receptor beta chains below, sequenced in a study of regulatory T cells (dated by TCRdb to the late 2010s). What the authors observed across the whole study: Conventional CD4+ T cells from CD3G-deficient patients were enriched for hydrophobic residues at CDR3 positions 6 and 7, suggesting more self-reactive specificities.

No antigen is known for these receptors. Libraries came from the immunoSEQ multiplex PCR assay. The multiplex PCR used 52 forward TRBV primers and 13 reverse TRBJ primers, with assay-based and computational corrections for amplification bias. What TCRdb holds here is the immuneACCESS table cut down to in-frame rearrangements. Part of the clones is not present; checked against another copy, under half of the missing clones reflect an unresolved V gene, and the others are unexplained. Counted in this sample were over 25,000 clones; roughly 90% of them appeared once. 1.5% to 1.8% of the sample rests with the top ten. The specimen sequenced was conventional CD4+ T cells sorted from blood. These receptors were taken from a person aged 18-35 years with CD3G deficiency.

This clone occurred once. The chain joins TRBV4-1 to TRBJ1-1; 8 positions match TRBD1. Germline V lookup: CDR1 MGHRA, CDR2 YSYEKL. There are 15 residues in the CDR3. V trimming: 3 bases; J trimming: 1 base; junction bases outside the gene matches: 4. In DNA form, the CDR3 reads TGCGCCAGCAGCCACCTCACAGGGGGGAACACTGAAGCTTTCTTT. It yields the protein CASSHLTGGNTEAFF.

The rearrangement uses TRBV27 and TRBJ1-5; the D gene is possibly TRBD1 (6 bases). This CDR3 comprises 14 residues. The germline CDR1 and CDR2 sequences are MNHEY and SMNVEV (reference sequence). Trimming took 6 bases from V and 9 from J, leaving 18 bases between them. CDR3 bases: TGTGCCAGCAGCCCGAGTTTGGGGGCAGGGCCCCAGCATTTT. Its translation is CASSPSLGAGPQHF.

The CDR3 DNA is TGTGCCAGCAGCTCCGGGACTAGCGGGAGTGATGAGCAGTTCTTC. It codes for CASSSGTSGSDEQFF. This chain links TRBV7-9 with TRBJ2-1; 14 bases agree with TRBD2. The ends lost 4 bases at V and 8 bases at J; junction bases unmatched: 4. This CDR3 comprises 15 residues. Germline V gene data show CDR1 as SEHNR and CDR2 as FQNEAQ (reference sequence).

V is TRBV28 and J is TRBJ2-3; the D gene is possibly TRBD2 (5 bases). V was shortened by 5 bases and J by 3 bases, with 6 bases between the two germline ends. Germline V gene lookup returns CDR1 MDHEN and CDR2 SYDVKM. The CDR3 has 12 amino acids. Written as DNA, the CDR3 is TGTGCCAGCAGTCCGGGGACAGATACGCAGTATTTT. Protein sequence: CASSPGTDTQYF.

The CDR3 protein is CASSPPAGGNEQYF. The CDR3 nucleotides read TGTGCCAGCTCACCACCGGCTGGTGGGAACGAGCAGTACTTC. This sequence joins TRBV18 and TRBJ2-7; D not resolved. V shed 0 bases and J shed 5 bases, with 11 bases lying between them. This CDR3 has 14 residues. The germline V gene encodes CDR1 KGHSH and CDR2 LQKENI.

This chain joins TRBV19 and TRBJ2-3; D unclear. The CDR3 length is 13 residues. Germline CDR1 reads LNHDA; CDR2 reads SQIVND (reference sequence). The V end was cut by 5 bases, the J end by 2 bases, with 8 bases between. The CDR3 coding sequence is TGTGCCAGTAGTCTGAGGTTCACAGATACGCAGTATTTT. It yields the protein CASSLRFTDTQYF.

The chain uses TRBV6-1 and TRBJ2-1; 7 nucleotides align to TRBD2. V lost 1 base to trimming and J lost 2 bases; unmatched junction nucleotides: 11. Germline CDR1 is MNHNS and CDR2 is SASEGT. CDR3 length: 18 residues. The CDR3 DNA reads as TGTGCCAGCAGTGAAGGGGAGGGTCAGCGGGATCCCTACAATGAGCAGTTCTTC. Amino acid sequence: CASSEGEGQRDPYNEQFF.

This clone qualifies as medium-sized. The gene calls are TRBV5-1 and TRBJ2-7; D possibly matches TRBD1 or TRBD2 (5 bases each). CDR1 and CDR2 (germline): SGHRS, YFSETQ. The CDR3 runs to 15 residues. Trimming shortened V by 4 bases and J by 5 bases, and 19 bases separated the two germline ends. The CDR3 nucleotides read TGCGCCAGCAGCAGCTCCGGGCCACGAGGGGACGAGCAGTACTTC. Residues: CASSSSGPRGDEQYF.

The chain uses TRBV7-9 and TRBJ2-1; 10 nucleotides match TRBD2. This CDR3 is built from 15 residues. With 1 base clipped from V and 14 bases from J, the junction kept 11 bases outside the gene matches. Germline-derived CDR1 and CDR2 are SEHNR and FQNEAQ (reference sequence). CDR3 DNA sequence: TGTGCCAGCAGCTTAGATAGCGGGGGGCCGTTGGAGGAGTTCTTC. It codes for CASSLDSGGPLEEFF.

In its sample, this clone was seen once. The chain joins TRBV7-9 to TRBJ2-1; 9 nucleotides line up with TRBD2. This CDR3 has 17 amino acids. Germline loops: CDR1 SEHNR, CDR2 FQNEAQ (reference sequence). Losses at the gene ends were 3 bases for V and 6 bases for J; bases not matched to a gene: 12. CDR3 bases: TGTGCCAGCAGCTTTAGCTCCGCTAGCGGGAACACCAATGAGCAGTTCTTC. It translates to CASSFSSASGNTNEQFF.

The chain has TRBV6-6 and TRBJ2-7; 14 bases are a match to TRBD2. Per germline, CDR1 MNHNY and CDR2 SVGAGI (reference sequence). Trimming cost V 6 bases and J 4 bases; bases outside gene matches: 8. CDR3 length: 16 amino acids. The CDR3 nucleotides read TGTGCCAGCAGCCTTGGGACTAGCGGGAGTACATACGAGCAGTACTTC. Its protein is CASSLGTSGSTYEQYF.

The J gene is TRBJ1-2, the V gene TRBV21-1. TRBV21-1 is an annotated pseudogene. CDR3 size: 11 residues. The CDR3: CARQSAYGYTF. The DNA for the CDR3 is TGTGCCCGCCAGAGCGCCTATGGCTACACCTTC.

The chain uses TRBV6-1 and TRBJ2-1, with D perhaps given as TRBD1 or TRBD2 (5 bases each). CDR1 is MNHNS, CDR2 SASEGT, per germline. V lost 4 bases to trimming and J lost 0 bases, with 13 bases between them. The CDR3 sequence is 16 residues long. The CDR3, as DNA: TGTGCCAGCAGTGGGGCGATCGGGGCCTCCTACAATGAGCAGTTCTTC. Encoded protein: CASSGAIGASYNEQFF.

The J gene is TRBJ2-1, the V gene TRBV6-6; the D is unclear. CDR3 size: 12 residues. Germline CDR1 is MNHNY and CDR2 is SVGAGI (reference sequence). CDR3 nucleotides: TGTGCTTTGGGTCGATCTAACAATGAGCAGTTCTTC. Protein product: CALGRSNNEQFF.

This chain links TRBV4-3 with TRBJ2-3; TRBD2 matches 8 bases. Germline V gene sequence: CDR1 LGHNA, CDR2 YSLEER. This CDR3 region has 13 residues. V lost 2 bases and J lost 6; bases outside the gene matches: 1. In DNA form, the CDR3 reads TGCGCCAGCAGCCAACTAGCGGGCGATACGCAGTATTTT. It encodes CASSQLAGDTQYF.

Points on this clone: This same CDR3 is encoded by further DNA sequences in the sample. The chain uses TRBV7-9 and TRBJ2-1; TRBD2 matches 7 bases. The J segment lost 6 bases and the V segment lost 0 bases, leaving 2 bases of the junction unmatched. Germline V gene sequence: CDR1 SEHNR, CDR2 FQNEAQ (reference sequence). This CDR3 has 14 residues. The CDR3: CASSLAGGPNEQFF. CDR3 sequence (DNA): TGTGCCAGCAGCTTAGCGGGAGGGCCCAATGAGCAGTTCTTC.

The rearrangement joins TRBV6-1 to TRBJ2-3; TRBD2 aligns across 7 bases. V lost 1 base to trimming and J lost 1 base; unmatched junction nucleotides: 2. CDR1 is MNHNS and CDR2 is SASEGT in the germline V gene. This CDR3 contains 15 residues. The CDR3 sequence is CASSEGLAGTDTQYF. The CDR3, as DNA: TGTGCCAGCAGTGAAGGCCTAGCGGGCACAGATACGCAGTATTTT.

The chain joins TRBV6-1 to TRBJ2-7, with D tentatively TRBD1 (5 bases). Between the trimmed V and J ends, which lost 3 bases and 3 bases, there was a span of 18 bases. CDR1 is MNHNS and CDR2 is SASEGT in the germline V gene. The CDR3 is 16 amino acids. The CDR3 DNA follows: TGTGCCAGCAGTGATTCGAGTACTGCAAGGGGCTACGAGCAGTACTTC. Protein product: CASSDSSTARGYEQYF.

The sample holds one count of this clone. The chain carries TRBV6-1 and TRBJ2-3; D might be TRBD1 or TRBD2, each matching 6 bases. V lost 6 bases to trimming and J lost 6 bases, with 16 bases between them. Per the germline V gene, CDR1 is MNHNS and CDR2 is SASEGT. There are 14 residues in the CDR3. The chain's CDR3 is CASRRSGAGDTQYF. CDR3 bases: TGTGCCAGCAGGAGGTCGGGGGCGGGTGATACGCAGTATTTT.

The chain is built from TRBV6-1 and TRBJ2-7, with D possibly matching TRBD1 (5 bases). The CDR3 contains 12 residues. Germline values: CDR1 MNHNS, CDR2 SASEGT. V lost 6 bases and J 1 base, leaving 7 bases between the germline ends. In nucleotides, the CDR3 is TGTGCCAGCAGGGGGCTATCCTACGAGCAGTACTTC. This gives the protein CASRGLSYEQYF.

The genes are TRBV5-7 and TRBJ1-5; D is unresolved. TRBV5-7 is an open reading frame, and its role is uncertain. The CDR3 consists of 12 residues. Between the trimmed V and J ends, which lost 1 base and 11 bases, there was a span of 10 bases. CDR3 sequence (DNA): TGTGCCAGCAGCTTGCCTCGGGAAGCCCAGCATTTT. Protein sequence: CASSLPREAQHF.

This rearrangement joins TRBV18 to TRBJ2-1, with 10 bases that match TRBD2. There are 16 residues in the CDR3. Germline CDR1 reads KGHSH; CDR2 reads LQKENI. With V trimmed by 2 bases and J by 0 bases, 1 base remained unmatched. This chain's CDR3 is CASSPASGSSYNEQFF. CDR3 in DNA: TGTGCCAGCTCACCAGCTAGCGGGAGCTCCTACAATGAGCAGTTCTTC.

The CDR3 sequence is CASGHYEQYF. As DNA, the CDR3 is TGTGCCAGCGGGCACTACGAGCAGTACTTC. The V and J genes are TRBV27 and TRBJ2-7; D remains ambiguous. The CDR3 runs to 10 residues. Per the germline V gene, CDR1 is MNHEY and CDR2 is SMNVEV (reference sequence). V was cut by 8 bases and J by 3 bases, with 5 bases left in between.

The chain has TRBV30 and TRBJ2-1; 11 nucleotides align to TRBD2. From germline, CDR1 is GTSNPN and CDR2 SVGIG (reference sequence). The CDR3 loop spans 13 amino acids. V dropped 5 bases and J dropped 7; count of bases not matched to a gene: 4. The CDR3 DNA is TGTGCCTGGGCTAGCGGGAGGCAGAATGAGCAGTTCTTC. Translating it yields CAWASGRQNEQFF.